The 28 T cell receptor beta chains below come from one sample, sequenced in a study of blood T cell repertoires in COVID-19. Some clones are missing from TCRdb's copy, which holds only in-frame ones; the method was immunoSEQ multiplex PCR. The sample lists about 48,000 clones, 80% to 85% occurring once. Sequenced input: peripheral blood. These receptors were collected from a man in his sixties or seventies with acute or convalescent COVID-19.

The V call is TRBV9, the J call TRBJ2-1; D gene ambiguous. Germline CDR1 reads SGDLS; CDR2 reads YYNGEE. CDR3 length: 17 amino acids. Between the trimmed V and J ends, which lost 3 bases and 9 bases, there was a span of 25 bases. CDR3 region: CASSALYGSLSLGEQFF. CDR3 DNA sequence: TGTGCCAGCAGCGCCCTGTACGGTTCTCTCTCTCTTGGTGAGCAGTTCTTC.

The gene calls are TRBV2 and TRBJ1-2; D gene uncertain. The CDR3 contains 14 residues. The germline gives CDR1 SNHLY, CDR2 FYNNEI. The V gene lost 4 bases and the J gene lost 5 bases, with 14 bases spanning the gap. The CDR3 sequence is CASSGVLNSYGYTF. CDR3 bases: TGTGCCAGCAGTGGGGTTCTAAACAGTTATGGCTACACCTTC.

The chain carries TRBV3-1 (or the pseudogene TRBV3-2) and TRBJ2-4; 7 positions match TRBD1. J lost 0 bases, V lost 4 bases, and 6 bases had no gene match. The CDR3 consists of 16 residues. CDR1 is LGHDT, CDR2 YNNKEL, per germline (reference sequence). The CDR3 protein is CASSPQGMIAKNIQYF. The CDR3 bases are TGTGCCAGCAGCCCACAGGGGATGATAGCCAAAAACATTCAGTACTTC.

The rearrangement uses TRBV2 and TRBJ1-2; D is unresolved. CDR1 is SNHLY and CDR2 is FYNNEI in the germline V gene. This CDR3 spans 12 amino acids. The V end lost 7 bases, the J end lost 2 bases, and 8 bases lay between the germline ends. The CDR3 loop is CASKESNYGYTF. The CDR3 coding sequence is TGTGCCAGCAAGGAGAGCAACTATGGCTACACCTTC.

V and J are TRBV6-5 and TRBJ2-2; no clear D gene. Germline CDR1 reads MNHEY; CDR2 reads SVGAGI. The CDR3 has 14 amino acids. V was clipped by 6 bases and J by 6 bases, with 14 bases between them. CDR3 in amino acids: CASSLGAQPGELFF. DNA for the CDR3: TGTGCCAGCAGCCTGGGCGCCCAGCCCGGGGAGCTGTTTTTT.

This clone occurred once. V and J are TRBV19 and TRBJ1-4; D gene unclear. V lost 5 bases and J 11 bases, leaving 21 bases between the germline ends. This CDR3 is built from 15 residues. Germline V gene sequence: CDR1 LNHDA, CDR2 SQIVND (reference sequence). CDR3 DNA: TGTGCCAGTAGTGCCTTACAAAGCCCCCTAGGCAAACTGTTTTTT. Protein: CASSALQSPLGKLFF.

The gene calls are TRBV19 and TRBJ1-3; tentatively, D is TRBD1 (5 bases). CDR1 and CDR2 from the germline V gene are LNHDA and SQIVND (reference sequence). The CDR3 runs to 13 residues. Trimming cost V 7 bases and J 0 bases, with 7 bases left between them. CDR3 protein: CASTGGSGNTIYF. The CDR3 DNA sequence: TGTGCCAGTACGGGGGGCTCTGGAAACACCATATATTTT.

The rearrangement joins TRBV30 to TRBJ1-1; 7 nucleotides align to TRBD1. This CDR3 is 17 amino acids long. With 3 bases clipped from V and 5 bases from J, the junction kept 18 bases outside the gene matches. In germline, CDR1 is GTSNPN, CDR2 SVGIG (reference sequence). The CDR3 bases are TGTGCCTGGAGCAGGGCCTTCCGGGACAGAAAACGGACTGAAGCTTTCTTT. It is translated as CAWSRAFRDRKRTEAFF.

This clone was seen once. CDR3 protein: CASIRQGTDTQYF. CDR3 nucleotide sequence: TGTGCCAGCATCCGACAGGGCACAGATACGCAGTATTTT. The rearrangement joins TRBV27 to TRBJ2-3; TRBD1 is a possible D gene (6 bases). The CDR3 totals 13 residues. Germline lookup yields CDR1 MNHEY and CDR2 SMNVEV (reference sequence). With 7 bases removed from V and 1 base from J, the gap between germline ends came to 9 bases.

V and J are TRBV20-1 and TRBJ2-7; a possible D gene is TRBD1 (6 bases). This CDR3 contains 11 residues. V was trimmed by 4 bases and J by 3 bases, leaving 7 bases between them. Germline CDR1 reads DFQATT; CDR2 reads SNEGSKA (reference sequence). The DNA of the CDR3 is TGCAGTGCTAAGGACAGCTACGAGCAGTACTTC. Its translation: CSAKDSYEQYF.

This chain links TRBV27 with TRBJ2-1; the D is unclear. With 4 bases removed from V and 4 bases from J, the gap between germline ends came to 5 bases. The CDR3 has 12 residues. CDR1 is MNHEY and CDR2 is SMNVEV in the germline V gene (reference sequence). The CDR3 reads CASSSGYNEQFF. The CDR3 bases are TGTGCCAGCAGTTCCGGTTACAATGAGCAGTTCTTC.

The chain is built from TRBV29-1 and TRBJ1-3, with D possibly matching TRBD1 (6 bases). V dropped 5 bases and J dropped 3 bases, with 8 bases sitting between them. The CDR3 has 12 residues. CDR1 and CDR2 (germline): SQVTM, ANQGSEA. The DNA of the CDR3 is TGCAGCGTTAGGACAGATGGAAACACCATATATTTT. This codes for CSVRTDGNTIYF.

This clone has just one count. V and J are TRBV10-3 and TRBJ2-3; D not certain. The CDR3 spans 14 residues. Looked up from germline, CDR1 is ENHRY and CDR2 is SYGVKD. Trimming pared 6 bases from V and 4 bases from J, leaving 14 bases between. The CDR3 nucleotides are TGTGCCATCAGGGATACGACTGGCCCAGATACGCAGTATTTT. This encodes CAIRDTTGPDTQYF.

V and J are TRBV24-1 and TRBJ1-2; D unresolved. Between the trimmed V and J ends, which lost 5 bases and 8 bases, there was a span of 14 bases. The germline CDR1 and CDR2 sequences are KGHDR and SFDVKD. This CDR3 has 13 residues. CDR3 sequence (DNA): TGTGCCACCAGTGTCCCGGGATTGGAGGGCTACACCTTC. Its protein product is CATSVPGLEGYTF.

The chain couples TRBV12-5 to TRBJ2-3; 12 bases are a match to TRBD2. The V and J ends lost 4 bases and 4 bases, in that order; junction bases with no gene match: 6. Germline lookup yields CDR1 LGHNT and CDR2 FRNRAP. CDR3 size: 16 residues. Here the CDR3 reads CASGYALAGGADTQYF. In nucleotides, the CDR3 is TGTGCTAGTGGTTACGCCCTAGCGGGAGGGGCAGATACGCAGTATTTT.

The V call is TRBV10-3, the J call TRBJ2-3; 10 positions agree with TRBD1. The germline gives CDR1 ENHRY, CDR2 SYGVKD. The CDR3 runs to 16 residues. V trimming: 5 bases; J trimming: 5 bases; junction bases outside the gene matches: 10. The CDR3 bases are TGTGCCATCAGTAGCACCGGGACAGGGGTTGAAGATACGCAGTATTTT. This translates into CAISSTGTGVEDTQYF.

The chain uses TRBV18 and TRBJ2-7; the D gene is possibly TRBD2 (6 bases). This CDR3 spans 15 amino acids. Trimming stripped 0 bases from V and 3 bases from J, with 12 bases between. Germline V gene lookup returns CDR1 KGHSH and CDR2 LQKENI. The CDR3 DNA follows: TGTGCCAGCTCACCACCCGGGCCGGGGGTCTACGAGCAGTACTTC. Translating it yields CASSPPGPGVYEQYF.

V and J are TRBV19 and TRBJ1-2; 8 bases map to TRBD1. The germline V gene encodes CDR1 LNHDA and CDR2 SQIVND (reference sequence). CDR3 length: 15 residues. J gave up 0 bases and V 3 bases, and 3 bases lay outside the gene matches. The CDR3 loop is CASSMETGANYGYTF. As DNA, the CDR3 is TGTGCCAGTAGTATGGAGACAGGGGCTAACTATGGCTACACCTTC.

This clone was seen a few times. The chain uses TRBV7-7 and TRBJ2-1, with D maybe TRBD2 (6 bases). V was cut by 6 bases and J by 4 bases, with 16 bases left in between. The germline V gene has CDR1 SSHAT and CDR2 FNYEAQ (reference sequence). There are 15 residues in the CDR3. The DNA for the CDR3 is TGTGCCAGCAGTCCACTGGTGGGGGGTTACAATGAGCAGTTCTTC. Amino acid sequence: CASSPLVGGYNEQFF.

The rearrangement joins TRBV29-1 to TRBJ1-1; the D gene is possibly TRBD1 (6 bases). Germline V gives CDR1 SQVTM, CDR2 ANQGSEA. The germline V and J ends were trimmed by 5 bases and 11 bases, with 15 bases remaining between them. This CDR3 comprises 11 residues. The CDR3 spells CSVPRGGEAFF. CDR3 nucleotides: TGCAGCGTTCCCCGAGGGGGGGAGGCTTTCTTT.

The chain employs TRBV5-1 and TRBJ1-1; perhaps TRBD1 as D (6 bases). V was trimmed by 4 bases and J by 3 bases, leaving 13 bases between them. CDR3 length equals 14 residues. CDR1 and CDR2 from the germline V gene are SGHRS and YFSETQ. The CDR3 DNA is TGCGCCAGCAGCCAACAGGGTGGAGACACTGAAGCTTTCTTT. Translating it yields CASSQQGGDTEAFF.

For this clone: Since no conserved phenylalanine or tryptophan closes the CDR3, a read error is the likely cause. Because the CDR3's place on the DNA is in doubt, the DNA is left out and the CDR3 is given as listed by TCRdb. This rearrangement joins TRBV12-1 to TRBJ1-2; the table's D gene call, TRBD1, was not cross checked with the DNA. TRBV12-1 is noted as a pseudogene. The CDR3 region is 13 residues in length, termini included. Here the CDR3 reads CASRGPGALPGLP.

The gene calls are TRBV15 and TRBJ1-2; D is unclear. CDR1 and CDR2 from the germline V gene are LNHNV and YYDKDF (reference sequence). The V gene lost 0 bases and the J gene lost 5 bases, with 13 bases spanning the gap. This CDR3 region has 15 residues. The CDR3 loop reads CATSRDRSQAYGYTF. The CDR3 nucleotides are TGTGCCACCAGCAGAGATAGGTCCCAGGCGTATGGCTACACCTTC.

The CDR3 bases are TGTGCCAGCAGCCTTAGACAGGGGTTAACCTACGAGCAGTACTTC. It codes for CASSLRQGLTYEQYF. The gene calls are TRBV9 and TRBJ2-7, with 8 bases that match TRBD1. The V and J ends lost 4 bases and 2 bases, in that order; junction bases with no gene match: 8. The CDR3 spans 15 residues. Germline loops: CDR1 SGDLS, CDR2 YYNGEE.

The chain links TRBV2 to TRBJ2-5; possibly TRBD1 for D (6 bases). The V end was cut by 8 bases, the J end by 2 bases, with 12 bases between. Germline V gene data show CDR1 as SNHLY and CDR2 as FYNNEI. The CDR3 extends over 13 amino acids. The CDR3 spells CASFKQGQETQYF. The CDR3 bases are TGTGCCAGCTTTAAGCAGGGGCAAGAGACCCAGTACTTC.

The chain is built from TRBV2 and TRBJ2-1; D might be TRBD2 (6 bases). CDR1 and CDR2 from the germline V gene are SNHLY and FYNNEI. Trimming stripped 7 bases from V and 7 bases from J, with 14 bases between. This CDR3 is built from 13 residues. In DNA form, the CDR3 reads TGTGCCAGCAATCGTGGAGGGAGTAATGAGCAGTTCTTC. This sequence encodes CASNRGGSNEQFF.

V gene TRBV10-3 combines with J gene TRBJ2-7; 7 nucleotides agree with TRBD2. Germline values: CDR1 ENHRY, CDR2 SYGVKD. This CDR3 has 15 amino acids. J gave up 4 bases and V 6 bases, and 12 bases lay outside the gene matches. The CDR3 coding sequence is TGTGCCATCAGCGGGGCGGGGGAAGCGTTTTACGAGCAGTACTTC. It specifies CAISGAGEAFYEQYF.

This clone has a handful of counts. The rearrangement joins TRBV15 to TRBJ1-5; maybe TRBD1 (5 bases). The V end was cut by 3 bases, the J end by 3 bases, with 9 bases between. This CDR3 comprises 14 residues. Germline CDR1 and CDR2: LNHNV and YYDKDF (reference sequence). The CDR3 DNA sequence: TGTGCCACCAGCAGCCAGACAGACAATCAGCCCCAGCATTTT. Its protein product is CATSSQTDNQPQHF.